Presented here are 19 T cell receptor beta chains from one specimen sequenced in a study of cytomegalovirus exposure and HLA in healthy donors. TCRdb's table, derived via immunoSEQ multiplex PCR, lists solely in-frame clones and lacks some. The data contain under 350,000 clones, 86% of them singletons. The sequencing sample was made of PBMCs. All receptors derive from a young woman in good health and CMV-seronegative.

The gene calls are TRBV30 and TRBJ2-3; 8 bases map to TRBD1. This CDR3 contains 14 residues. Trimming at V came to 0 bases and at J to 6 bases, leaving 5 bases not matched to a gene. The germline gives CDR1 GTSNPN, CDR2 SVGIG (reference sequence). As DNA, the CDR3 is TGTGCCTGGAGTGTTCAGGGGGCGGGGGATACGCAGTATTTT. Translated, it gives CAWSVQGAGDTQYF.

Comments on this clone: The sample holds other DNA sequences that translate to the same CDR3. V gene TRBV14 combines with J gene TRBJ1-2; no clear D gene. The CDR3 has 12 residues. Trimming took 2 bases from V and 3 from J, leaving 4 bases between them. The germline V gene has CDR1 SGHDN and CDR2 FVKESK. In nucleotides, the CDR3 is TGTGCCAGCAGCCAACGAGACTATGGCTACACCTTC. Residues: CASSQRDYGYTF.

This chain connects TRBV6-1 to TRBJ1-2, with 9 bases that match TRBD1. After removal of 4 bases from V and 2 bases from J, the junction contained 2 bases not matched to a gene. This CDR3 comprises 14 residues. Germline CDR1 is MNHNS and CDR2 is SASEGT. The CDR3 DNA reads as TGTGCCAGCAGTGGGGGACAGGGCAACTATGGCTACACCTTC. It specifies CASSGGQGNYGYTF.

This clone showed up just a few times. This chain joins TRBV27 and TRBJ2-1; 10 bases agree with TRBD2. With V trimmed by 7 bases and J by 4 bases, 7 bases remained unmatched. Germline-derived CDR1 and CDR2 are MNHEY and SMNVEV (reference sequence). The CDR3 spans 15 residues. Written as DNA, the CDR3 is TGTGCCAGCAATCCAGCGGGGGGGGAATACAATGAGCAGTTCTTC. Amino acids: CASNPAGGEYNEQFF.

This clone was counted only a few times. The rearrangement links TRBV6-1 to TRBJ1-2; D perhaps matches TRBD1 (5 bases). The V end was cut by 9 bases, the J end by 6 bases, with 8 bases between. Germline values: CDR1 MNHNS, CDR2 SASEGT. The CDR3 extends over 10 amino acids. For the CDR3, the DNA is TGTGCCAGTAAACAGGATGGCTACACCTTC. This encodes CASKQDGYTF.

The chain recombines TRBV4-3 with TRBJ1-2; D unresolved. V shed 1 base and J shed 7 bases, with 16 bases lying between them. CDR3 size: 15 residues. The germline V gene has CDR1 LGHNA and CDR2 YSLEER. CDR3 amino acids: CASSQGAAYNPGYTF. CDR3 sequence (DNA): TGCGCCAGCAGCCAAGGGGCAGCCTATAACCCTGGCTACACCTTC.

This chain links TRBV6-5 with TRBJ2-1; no firm D call. The germline V gene has CDR1 MNHEY and CDR2 SVGAGI. Trimming left V 2 bases short and J 5 bases short, with 7 bases between. The CDR3 totals 13 residues. The CDR3 nucleotides are TGTGCCAGCAGTTACGTCCGCGACAATGAGCAGTTCTTC. Encoded protein: CASSYVRDNEQFF.

The V gene is TRBV14, the J gene TRBJ2-7; 7 bases align to TRBD1. This CDR3 has 17 residues. The ends lost 3 bases at V and 4 bases at J; junction bases unmatched: 15. CDR1 is SGHDN, CDR2 FVKESK, per germline. The CDR3 protein is CASSHSGGDSFFYEQYF. The CDR3 DNA follows: TGTGCCAGCAGCCATTCAGGTGGGGACAGCTTTTTTTACGAGCAGTACTTC.

The chain recombines TRBV6-5 with TRBJ1-5; D ambiguous. Germline V gives CDR1 MNHEY, CDR2 SVGAGI. V was shortened by 5 bases and J by 7 bases, with 12 bases between the two germline ends. This CDR3 has 13 residues. CDR3 sequence: CASSPGYRQPQHF. The CDR3 coding sequence is TGTGCCAGCAGTCCGGGGTATCGGCAGCCCCAGCATTTT.

This clone has only one observation. The CDR3 nucleotides read TGTGCCAGCAGCTTCGACAGGAACTATGGCTACACCTTC. It specifies CASSFDRNYGYTF. V usage is TRBV11-2 and J usage is TRBJ1-2, with a weak D call TRBD1 (6 bases). Germline V gene lookup returns CDR1 SGHAT and CDR2 FQNNGV. CDR3 length: 13 amino acids. The ends were cut back, 3 bases at V and 2 bases at J, with 7 bases in the middle.

As DNA, the CDR3 is TGTGCCAGCAGCCCCCTGGACAGGGGGCCCGAAGAGACCCAGTACTTC. This codes for CASSPLDRGPEETQYF. The J gene is TRBJ2-5, the V gene TRBV7-9; 11 bases are shared with TRBD1. The ends lost 5 bases at V and 3 bases at J; junction bases unmatched: 8. This CDR3 has 16 amino acids. Looked up from germline, CDR1 is SEHNR and CDR2 is FQNEAQ (reference sequence).

J is TRBJ1-1 and V is TRBV27; D unclear. The V end lost 2 bases, the J end lost 10 bases, and 14 bases lay between the germline ends. CDR1 and CDR2 from the germline V gene are MNHEY and SMNVEV (reference sequence). The CDR3 runs 13 residues. The CDR3 nucleotides read TGTGCCAGCAGTTTACAAGGAGGATTGGCAGCTTTCTTT. Protein: CASSLQGGLAAFF.

The gene calls are TRBV18 and TRBJ2-6; TRBD1 matches 9 bases. This CDR3 has 18 residues. CDR1 and CDR2 (germline): KGHSH, LQKENI. V lost 2 bases and J lost 0; bases outside the gene matches: 5. CDR3: CASSPSTGGSSGANVLTF. The CDR3 DNA follows: TGTGCCAGCTCACCATCGACAGGGGGTAGCTCTGGGGCCAACGTCCTGACTTTC.

The chain uses TRBV19 and TRBJ1-2; no firm D call. Germline loops: CDR1 LNHDA, CDR2 SQIVND (reference sequence). The V end was cut by 3 bases, the J end by 3 bases, with 14 bases between. The CDR3 loop spans 15 amino acids. CDR3 amino acids: CASSIAAGTYYGYTF. CDR3 DNA: TGTGCCAGTAGTATCGCAGCAGGAACCTACTATGGCTACACCTTC.

This clone has only a few counts. The chain joins TRBV6-5 to TRBJ2-7; D possibly corresponds to TRBD1 (6 bases). Looked up from germline, CDR1 is MNHEY and CDR2 is SVGAGI. With 6 bases removed from V and 3 bases from J, the gap between germline ends came to 12 bases. This CDR3 has 13 amino acids. CDR3 DNA: TGTGCCAGCAGGGAGACAGGCAGCTACGAGCAGTACTTC. It is translated as CASRETGSYEQYF.

The chain carries TRBV27 and TRBJ1-1, with unresolved D. V lost 3 bases, J lost 0 bases, and 14 bases lay in between. Germline V CDR1 and CDR2: MNHEY, SMNVEV (reference sequence). The CDR3 loop spans 16 amino acids. CDR3 DNA sequence: TGTGCCAGCAGTTTGCAGTCGGGAAAGGTGAACACTGAAGCTTTCTTT. Its translation: CASSLQSGKVNTEAFF.

The sample holds one count of this clone. The chain carries TRBV27 and TRBJ1-5, with 10 bases identical to TRBD1. The germline CDR1 and CDR2 sequences are MNHEY and SMNVEV (reference sequence). The CDR3 has 14 amino acids. Germline trimming cut 6 bases from V and 7 bases from J; bases unmatched to any gene: 6. CDR3 nucleotides: TGTGCCAGCAGCCGGGACAGGGGAAGGCAGCCCCAGCATTTT. Translation gives CASSRDRGRQPQHF.

This clone came up once. The rearrangement uses TRBV29-1 and TRBJ1-1; D remains ambiguous. The V gene lost 6 bases and the J gene lost 1 base, with 24 bases spanning the gap. Germline CDR1 SQVTM, CDR2 ANQGSEA. The CDR3 contains 17 residues. CDR3 loop: CSVNKRSTSGSNTEAFF. The CDR3 DNA follows: TGCAGCGTAAACAAGAGATCGACCTCCGGGTCGAACACTGAAGCTTTCTTT.

The chain links TRBV6-1 to TRBJ2-7; TRBD1 agrees at 10 bases. Germline V gene sequence: CDR1 MNHNS, CDR2 SASEGT. The CDR3 runs 14 residues. Trimming removed 4 bases from V and 3 bases from J; junction bases left unmatched: 3. This CDR3 reads CASSADRGVYEQYF. The CDR3 coding sequence is TGTGCCAGCAGTGCGGACAGGGGGGTCTACGAGCAGTACTTC.